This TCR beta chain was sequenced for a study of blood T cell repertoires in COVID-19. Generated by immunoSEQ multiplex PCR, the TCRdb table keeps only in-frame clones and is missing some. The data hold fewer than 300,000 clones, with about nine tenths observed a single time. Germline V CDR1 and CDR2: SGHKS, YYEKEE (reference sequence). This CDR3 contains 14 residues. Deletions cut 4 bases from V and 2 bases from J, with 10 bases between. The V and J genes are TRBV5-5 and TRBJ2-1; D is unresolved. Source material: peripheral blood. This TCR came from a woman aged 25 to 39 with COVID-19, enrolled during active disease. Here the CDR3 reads CASSTLGAYNEQFF. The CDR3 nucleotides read TGTGCCAGCAGCACCCTTGGAGCCTACAATGAGCAGTTCTTC.